Described below is a single T cell receptor (beta chain) sequence and its context. Its target is not known. This sample was included in a study of cytomegalovirus exposure and HLA in healthy donors. The ends were cut back, 4 bases at V and 0 bases at J, with 14 bases in the middle. This CDR3 comprises 15 residues. CDR1 SGHRS and CDR2 YFSETQ come from the germline V gene. General study findings and limits: Common viral pathogens seemed, in a later analysis, to connect with several of the most significant clusters. The HLA-A and HLA-B alleles of most subjects were reportedly predicted accurately from TCR beta sequences. In an earlier analysis, in 587 donors, most V segments appeared productive either ~87% or ~30% of the time.

The PCR used 60 Vbeta and 13 Jbeta primers. Data came from immunoSEQ multiplex PCR; TCRdb stores just in-frame clones and leaves some out. The sample yields approximately 110,000 clones, of which the top ten take up about 2.2%. This clonotype was obtained from a man in his forties in good health and CMV-seronegative. What was sequenced was PBMCs. The rearrangement joins TRBV5-1 to TRBJ2-7; the D gene is possibly TRBD2 (5 bases). The DNA for the CDR3 is TGCGCCAGCAGCGCTAATAGCGCTAGCTCCTACGAGCAGTACTTC. Amino acids: CASSANSASSYEQYF.